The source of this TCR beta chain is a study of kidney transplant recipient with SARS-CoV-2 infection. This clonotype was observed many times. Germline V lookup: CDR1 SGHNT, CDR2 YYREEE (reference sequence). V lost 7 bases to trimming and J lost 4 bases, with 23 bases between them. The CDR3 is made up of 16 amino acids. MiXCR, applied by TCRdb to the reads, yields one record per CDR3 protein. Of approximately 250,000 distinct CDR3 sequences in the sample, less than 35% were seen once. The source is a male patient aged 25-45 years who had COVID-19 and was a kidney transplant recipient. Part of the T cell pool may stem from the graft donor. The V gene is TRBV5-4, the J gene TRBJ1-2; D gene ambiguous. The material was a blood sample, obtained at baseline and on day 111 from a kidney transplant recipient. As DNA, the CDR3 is TGTGCCAGCCGGGCGTACGTACCAGGAAAGACCTATGGCTACACCTTC. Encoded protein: CASRAYVPGKTYGYTF.